The 4 T cell receptor beta chains below all came from one sample that was sequenced in a study of blood T cell repertoires in COVID-19. Produced via immunoSEQ multiplex PCR; TCRdb's table is partial and in-frame only. The data hold approximately 94,000 clones, with under 90% observed a single time. Source material: peripheral blood. The receptors stem from a human donor in a cohort sampled during active COVID-19.

This clone was observed once. The chain couples TRBV18 to TRBJ2-2, with 9 bases fitting TRBD2. The CDR3 runs to 16 residues. V shed 1 base, J shed 6 bases, and the junction held 6 bases outside the gene matches. Germline CDR1 reads KGHSH; CDR2 reads LQKENI. The CDR3 spells CASSPLTVAGAGELFF. CDR3 coding DNA: TGTGCCAGCTCACCACTGACTGTAGCGGGAGCCGGGGAGCTGTTTTTT.

The chain joins TRBV3-1 (or the pseudogene TRBV3-2) to TRBJ2-7; TRBD2 aligns across 14 bases. This CDR3 is 16 amino acids long. The ends lost 5 bases at V and 0 bases at J; junction bases unmatched: 3. Per germline, CDR1 LGHDT and CDR2 YNNKEL (reference sequence). The CDR3 region has the DNA TGTGCCAGCAGCAAGGGACTAGCGGGAGCCTCCTACGAGCAGTACTTC. It translates to CASSKGLAGASYEQYF.

This clone was counted a few times. CDR3 coding DNA: TGCGCCAGCAGCCCCGCGGGCCGACTAGCGGGAGGCGGTGAGCAGTTCTTC. Protein: CASSPAGRLAGGGEQFF. The V gene is TRBV5-1, the J gene TRBJ2-1; 13 bases match TRBD2. There are 17 residues in the CDR3. Germline V CDR1 and CDR2: SGHRS, YFSETQ. V trimming: 4 bases; J trimming: 9 bases; junction bases outside the gene matches: 13. The full variable domain, its missing parts supplied by reference TRBV5-1 and TRBJ2-1, is KAGVTQTPRYLIKTRGQQVTLSCSPISGHRSVSWYQQTPGQGLQFLFEYFSETQRNKGNFPGRFSGRQFSNSRSEMNVSTLELGDSALYLCASSPAGRLAGGGEQFFGPGTRLTVL.

The rearrangement links TRBV5-1 to TRBJ2-2; the match to TRBD2 covers 7 bases. Germline loops: CDR1 SGHRS, CDR2 YFSETQ. The CDR3 consists of 16 residues. Germline trimming cut 0 bases from V and 4 bases from J; bases unmatched to any gene: 6. DNA for the CDR3: TGCGCCAGCAGCTTGGCGGGCGGGAGCCTCACCGGGGAGCTGTTTTTT. The encoded protein is CASSLAGGSLTGELFF.